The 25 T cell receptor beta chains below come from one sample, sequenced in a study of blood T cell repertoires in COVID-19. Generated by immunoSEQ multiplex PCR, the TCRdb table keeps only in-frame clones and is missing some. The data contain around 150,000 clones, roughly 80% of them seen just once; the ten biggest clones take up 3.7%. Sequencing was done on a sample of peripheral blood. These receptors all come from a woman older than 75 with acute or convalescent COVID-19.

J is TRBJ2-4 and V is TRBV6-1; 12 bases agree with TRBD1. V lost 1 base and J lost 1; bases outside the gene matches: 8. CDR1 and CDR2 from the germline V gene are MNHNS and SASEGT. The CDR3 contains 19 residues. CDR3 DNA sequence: TGTGCCAGCAGTGAAGTCCCGGGACAGGGGGCCCCGGCCAAAAACATTCAGTACTTC. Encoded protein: CASSEVPGQGAPAKNIQYF.

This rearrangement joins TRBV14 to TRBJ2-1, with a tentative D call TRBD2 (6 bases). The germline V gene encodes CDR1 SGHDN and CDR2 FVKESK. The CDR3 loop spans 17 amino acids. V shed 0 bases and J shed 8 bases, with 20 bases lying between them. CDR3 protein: CASSQDRAGSGTHEQFF. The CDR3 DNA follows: TGTGCCAGCAGCCAAGATAGGGCGGGGTCAGGGACCCATGAGCAGTTCTTC.

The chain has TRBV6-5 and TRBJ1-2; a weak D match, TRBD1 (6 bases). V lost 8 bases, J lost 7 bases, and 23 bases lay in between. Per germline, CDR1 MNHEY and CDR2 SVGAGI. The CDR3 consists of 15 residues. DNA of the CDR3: TGTGCCAGCGGTATGGGGGCCTTTACCGTCGGTGGCTACACCTTC. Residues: CASGMGAFTVGGYTF.

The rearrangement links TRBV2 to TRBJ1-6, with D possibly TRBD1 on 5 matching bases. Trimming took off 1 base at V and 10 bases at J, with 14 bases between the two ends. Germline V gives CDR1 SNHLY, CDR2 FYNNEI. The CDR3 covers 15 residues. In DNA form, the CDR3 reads TGTGCCAGCAGTGAAGTGGGGGGGAGGTCGTCACCCCTCCACTTT. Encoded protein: CASSEVGGRSSPLHF.

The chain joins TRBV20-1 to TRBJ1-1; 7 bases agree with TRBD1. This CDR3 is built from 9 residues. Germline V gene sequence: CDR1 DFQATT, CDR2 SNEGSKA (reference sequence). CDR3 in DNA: TGCACCGGGACAGAACAAGCTTTCTTT. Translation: CTGTEQAFF.

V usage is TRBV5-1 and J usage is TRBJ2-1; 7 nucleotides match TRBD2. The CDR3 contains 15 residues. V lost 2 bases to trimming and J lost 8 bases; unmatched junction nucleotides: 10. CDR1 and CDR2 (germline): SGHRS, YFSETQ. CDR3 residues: CASSLEGRVVDEQFF. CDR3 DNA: TGCGCCAGCAGCTTAGAGGGGAGGGTGGTGGATGAGCAGTTCTTC.

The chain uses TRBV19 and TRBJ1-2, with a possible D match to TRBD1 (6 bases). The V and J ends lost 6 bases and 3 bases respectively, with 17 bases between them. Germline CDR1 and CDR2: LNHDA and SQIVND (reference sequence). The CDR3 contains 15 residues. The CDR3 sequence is CASRRGGQLDYGYTF. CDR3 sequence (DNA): TGTGCCAGTAGAAGGGGTGGACAGTTGGACTATGGCTACACCTTC.

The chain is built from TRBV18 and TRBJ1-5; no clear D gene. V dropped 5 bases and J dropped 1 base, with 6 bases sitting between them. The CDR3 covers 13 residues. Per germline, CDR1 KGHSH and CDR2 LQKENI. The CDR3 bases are TGTGCCAGCTCATTGGGCAGCAATCAGCCCCAGCATTTT. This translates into CASSLGSNQPQHF.

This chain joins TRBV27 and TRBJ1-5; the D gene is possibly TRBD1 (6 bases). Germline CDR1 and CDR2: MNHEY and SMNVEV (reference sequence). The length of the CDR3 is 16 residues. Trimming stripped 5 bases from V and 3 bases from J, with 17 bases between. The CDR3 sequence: CASSTSTGLHNQPQHF. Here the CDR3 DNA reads TGTGCCAGCAGTACATCTACAGGGTTGCACAATCAGCCCCAGCATTTT.

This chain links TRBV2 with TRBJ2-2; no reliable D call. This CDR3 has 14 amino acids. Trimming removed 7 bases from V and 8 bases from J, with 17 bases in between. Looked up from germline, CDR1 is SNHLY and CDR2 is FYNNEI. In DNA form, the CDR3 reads TGTGCCAGCATCACAGATATCATCGCGGGGGAGCTGTTTTTT. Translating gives CASITDIIAGELFF. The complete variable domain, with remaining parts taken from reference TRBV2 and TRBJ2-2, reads EPEVTQTPSHQVTQMGQEVILRCVPISNHLYFYWYRQILGQKVEFLVSFYNNEISEKSEIFDDQFSVERPDGSNFTLKIRSTKLEDSAMYFCASITDIIAGELFFGEGSRLTVL.

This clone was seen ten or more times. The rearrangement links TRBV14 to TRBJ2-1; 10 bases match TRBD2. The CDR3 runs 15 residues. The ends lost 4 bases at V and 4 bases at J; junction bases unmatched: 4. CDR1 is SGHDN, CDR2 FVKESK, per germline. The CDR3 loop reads CASSLLAGGYNEQFF. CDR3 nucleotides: TGTGCCAGCAGCCTTTTAGCGGGAGGATACAATGAGCAGTTCTTC.

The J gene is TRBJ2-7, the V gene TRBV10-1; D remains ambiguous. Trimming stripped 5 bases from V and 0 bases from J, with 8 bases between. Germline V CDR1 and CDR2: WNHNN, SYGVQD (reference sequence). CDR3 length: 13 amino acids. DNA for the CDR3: TGCGCCAGCAGTCCTCCCAGCTCCTACGAGCAGTACTTC. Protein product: CASSPPSSYEQYF.

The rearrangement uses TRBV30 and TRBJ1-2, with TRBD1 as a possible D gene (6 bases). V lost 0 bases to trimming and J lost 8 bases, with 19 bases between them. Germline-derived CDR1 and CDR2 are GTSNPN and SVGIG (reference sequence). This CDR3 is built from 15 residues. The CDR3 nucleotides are TGTGCCTGGAGTGTCTCCGGGACAAGGTCGAGCGGCTACACCTTC. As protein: CAWSVSGTRSSGYTF.

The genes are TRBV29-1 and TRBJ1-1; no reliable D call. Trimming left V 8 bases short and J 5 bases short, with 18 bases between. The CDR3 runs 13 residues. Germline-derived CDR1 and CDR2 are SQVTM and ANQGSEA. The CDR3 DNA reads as TGCAGCCAGTACCCCTCGGGTAATACTGAAGCTTTCTTT. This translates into CSQYPSGNTEAFF.

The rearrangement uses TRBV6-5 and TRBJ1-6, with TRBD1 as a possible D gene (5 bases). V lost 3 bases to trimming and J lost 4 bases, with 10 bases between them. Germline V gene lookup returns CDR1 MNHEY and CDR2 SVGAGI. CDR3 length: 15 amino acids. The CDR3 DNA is TGTGCCAGCAGTTATAGGGGATATTATAATTCACCCCTCCACTTT. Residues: CASSYRGYYNSPLHF.

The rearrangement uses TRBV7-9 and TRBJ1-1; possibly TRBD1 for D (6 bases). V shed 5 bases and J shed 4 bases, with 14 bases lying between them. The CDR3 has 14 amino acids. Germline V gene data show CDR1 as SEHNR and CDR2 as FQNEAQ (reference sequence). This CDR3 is CASSHSDRLTEAFF. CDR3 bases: TGTGCCAGCAGCCATAGTGACAGGCTCACTGAAGCTTTCTTT. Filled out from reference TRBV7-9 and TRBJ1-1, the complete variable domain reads DTGVSQNPRHKITKRGQNVTFRCDPISEHNRLYWYRQTLGQGPEFLTYFQNEAQLEKSRLLSDRFSAERPKGSFSTLEIQRTEQGDSAMYLCASSHSDRLTEAFFGQGTRLTVV.

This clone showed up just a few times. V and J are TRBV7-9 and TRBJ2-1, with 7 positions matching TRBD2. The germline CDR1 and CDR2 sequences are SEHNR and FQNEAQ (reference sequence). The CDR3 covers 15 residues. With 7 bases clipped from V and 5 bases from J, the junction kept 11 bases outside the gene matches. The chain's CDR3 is CASTPGLAGDNEQFF. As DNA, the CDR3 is TGTGCCAGCACCCCAGGGTTAGCGGGCGACAATGAGCAGTTCTTC.

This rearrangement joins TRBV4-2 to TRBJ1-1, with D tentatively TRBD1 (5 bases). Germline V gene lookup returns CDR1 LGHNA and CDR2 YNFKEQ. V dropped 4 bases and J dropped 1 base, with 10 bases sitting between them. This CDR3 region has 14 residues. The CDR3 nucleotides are TGTGCCAGCAGCCCGTCGACAGCGAACACTGAAGCTTTCTTT. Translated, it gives CASSPSTANTEAFF.

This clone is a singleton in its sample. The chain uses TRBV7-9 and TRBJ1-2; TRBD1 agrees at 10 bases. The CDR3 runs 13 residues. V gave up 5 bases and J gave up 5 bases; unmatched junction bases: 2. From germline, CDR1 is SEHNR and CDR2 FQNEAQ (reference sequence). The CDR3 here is CASSAGQGYGYTF. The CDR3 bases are TGTGCCAGCAGCGCGGGACAGGGGTATGGCTACACCTTC.

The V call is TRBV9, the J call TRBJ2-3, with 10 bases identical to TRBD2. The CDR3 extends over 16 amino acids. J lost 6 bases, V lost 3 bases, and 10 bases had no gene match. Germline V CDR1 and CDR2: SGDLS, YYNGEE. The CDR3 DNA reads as TGTGCCAGCAGCGCCCGAGGAGCGGGAGGGGGGGATACGCAGTATTTT. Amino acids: CASSARGAGGGDTQYF.

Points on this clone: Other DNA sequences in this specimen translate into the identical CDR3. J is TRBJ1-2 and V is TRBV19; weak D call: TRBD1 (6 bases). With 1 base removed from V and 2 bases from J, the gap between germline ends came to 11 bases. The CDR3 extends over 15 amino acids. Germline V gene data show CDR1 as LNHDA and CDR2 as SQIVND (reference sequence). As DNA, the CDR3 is TGTGCCAGTAGTATAGGCCGCGGACAGAACTATGGCTACACCTTC. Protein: CASSIGRGQNYGYTF.

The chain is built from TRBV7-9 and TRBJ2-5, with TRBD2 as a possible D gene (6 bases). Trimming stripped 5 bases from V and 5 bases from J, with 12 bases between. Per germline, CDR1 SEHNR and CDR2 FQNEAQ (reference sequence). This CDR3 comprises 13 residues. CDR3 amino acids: CASSTHGGETQYF. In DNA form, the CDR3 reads TGTGCCAGCAGCACACACGGAGGGGAGACCCAGTACTTC.

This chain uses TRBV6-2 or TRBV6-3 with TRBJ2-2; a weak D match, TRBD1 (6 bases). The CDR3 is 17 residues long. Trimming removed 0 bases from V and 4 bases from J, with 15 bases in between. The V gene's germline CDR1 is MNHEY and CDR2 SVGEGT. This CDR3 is CASSYSKTGSGTGELFF. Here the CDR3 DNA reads TGTGCCAGCAGTTACTCAAAGACAGGTTCGGGCACCGGGGAGCTGTTTTTT.

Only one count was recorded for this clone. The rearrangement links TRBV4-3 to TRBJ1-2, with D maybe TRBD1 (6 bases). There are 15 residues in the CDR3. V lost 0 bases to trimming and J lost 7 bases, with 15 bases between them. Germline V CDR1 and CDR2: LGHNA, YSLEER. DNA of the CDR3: TGCGCCAGCAGCCAAGAACGGAGAACAGGGTTTGGCTACACCTTC. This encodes CASSQERRTGFGYTF.

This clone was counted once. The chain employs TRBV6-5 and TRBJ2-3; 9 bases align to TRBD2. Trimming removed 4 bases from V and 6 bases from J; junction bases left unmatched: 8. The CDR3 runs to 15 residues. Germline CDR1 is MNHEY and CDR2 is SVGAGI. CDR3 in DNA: TGTGCCAGCAGTTTTGGCGGGGGGGCGTCTGATACGCAGTATTTT. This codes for CASSFGGGASDTQYF.